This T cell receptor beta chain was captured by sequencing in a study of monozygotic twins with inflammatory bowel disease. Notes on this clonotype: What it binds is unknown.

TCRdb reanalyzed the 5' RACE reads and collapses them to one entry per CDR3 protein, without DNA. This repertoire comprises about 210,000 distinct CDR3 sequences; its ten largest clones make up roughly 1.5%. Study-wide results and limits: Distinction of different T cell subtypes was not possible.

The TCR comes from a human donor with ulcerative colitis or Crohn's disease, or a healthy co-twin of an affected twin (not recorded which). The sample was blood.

This CDR3 is CASSQNKRPPEGVYNEQFF. V is TRBV3-1 and J is TRBJ2-1; TCRdb lists TRBD1, though no DNA is available to test this call. Germline values: CDR1 LGHDT, CDR2 YNNKEL (reference sequence). This CDR3 contains 19 residues.